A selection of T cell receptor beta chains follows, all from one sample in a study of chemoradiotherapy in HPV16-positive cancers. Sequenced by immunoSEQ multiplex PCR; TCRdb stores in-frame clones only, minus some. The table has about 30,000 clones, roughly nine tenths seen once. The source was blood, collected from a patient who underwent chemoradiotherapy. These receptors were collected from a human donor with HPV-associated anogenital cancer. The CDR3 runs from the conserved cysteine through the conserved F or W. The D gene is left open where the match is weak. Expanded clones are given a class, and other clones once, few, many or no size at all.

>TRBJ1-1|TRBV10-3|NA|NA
CAISEIGTEAFF
TGTGCCATCAGTGAGATTGGTACTGAAGCTTTCTTT
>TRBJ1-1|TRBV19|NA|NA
CASSIGANTEAFF
TGTGCCAGTAGTATTGGGGCAAACACTGAAGCTTTCTTT
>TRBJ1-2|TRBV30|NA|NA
CASGPDGYTF
TGTGCCTCGGGACCAGACGGCTACACCTTC
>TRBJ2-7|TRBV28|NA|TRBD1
CASSRTGLTYEQYF
TGTGCCAGCAGTCGGACAGGGCTAACCTACGAGCAGTACTTC
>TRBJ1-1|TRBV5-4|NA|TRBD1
CASRATGEGMEAFF
TGTGCCAGCAGGGCGACAGGGGAAGGAATGGAAGCTTTCTTT
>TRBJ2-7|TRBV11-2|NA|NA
CASSWEAYEQYF
TGTGCCAGCAGCTGGGAGGCCTACGAGCAGTACTTC
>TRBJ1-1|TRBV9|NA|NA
CASSVVGSTEAFF
TGTGCCAGCAGCGTAGTGGGGTCCACTGAAGCTTTCTTT
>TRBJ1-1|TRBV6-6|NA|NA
CASSYSAEAFF
TGTGCCAGCAGTTACTCCGCTGAAGCTTTCTTT
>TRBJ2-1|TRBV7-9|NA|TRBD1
CASSSTGTGGSYNEQFF
TGTGCCAGCAGCTCGACCGGGACAGGGGGGTCCTACAATGAGCAGTTCTTC
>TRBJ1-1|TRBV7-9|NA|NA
CASSPGTGTNTEAFF
TGTGCCAGCAGCCCCGGGACGGGAACGAACACTGAAGCTTTCTTT
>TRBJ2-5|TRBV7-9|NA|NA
CASRTEGKETQYF
TGTGCCAGCAGGACGGAAGGAAAAGAGACCCAGTACTTC
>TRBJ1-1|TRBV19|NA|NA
CASSIWGSTEAFF
TGTGCCAGTAGTATTTGGGGGTCCACTGAAGCTTTCTTT
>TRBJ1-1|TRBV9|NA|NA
CASSVEGSREAEAFF
TGTGCCAGCAGCGTAGAGGGGAGCAGGGAGGCTGAAGCTTTCTTT
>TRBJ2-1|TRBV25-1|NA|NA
CASSDMGSPEQFF
TGTGCCAGCAGCGATATGGGCAGTCCTGAGCAGTTCTTC
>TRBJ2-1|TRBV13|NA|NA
CASSLGGTASSYNEQFF
TGTGCCAGCAGCTTAGGCGGGACCGCTAGCTCCTACAATGAGCAGTTCTTC
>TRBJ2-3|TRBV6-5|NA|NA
CASSYSERSTDTQYF
TGTGCCAGCAGTTACTCGGAGCGGAGCACAGATACGCAGTATTTT
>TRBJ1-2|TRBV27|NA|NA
CASSFSPGGPERSWGYTF
TGTGCCAGCAGTTTCTCCCCAGGAGGGCCCGAACGGTCGTGGGGCTACACCTTC
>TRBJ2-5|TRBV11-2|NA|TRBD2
CASSLSSGKETQYF
TGTGCCAGCAGCTTAAGTAGCGGGAAGGAGACCCAGTACTTC
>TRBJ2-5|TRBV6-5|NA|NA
CASTPRGGDQETQYF
TGTGCCAGCACCCCTCGGGGCGGGGATCAAGAGACCCAGTACTTC
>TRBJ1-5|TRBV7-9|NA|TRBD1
CASSMDRAGNQPQHF
TGTGCCAGCAGCATGGACAGGGCTGGCAATCAGCCCCAGCATTTT
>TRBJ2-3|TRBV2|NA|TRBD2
CASSEGLAGADTQYF
TGTGCCAGCAGTGAAGGGCTAGCGGGAGCTGATACGCAGTATTTT
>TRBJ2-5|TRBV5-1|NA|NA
CASSLESETQYF
TGCGCCAGCAGCTTGGAGTCAGAGACCCAGTACTTC
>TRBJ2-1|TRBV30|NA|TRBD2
CAWSPSGKAWGNEQFF
TGTGCCTGGAGTCCTAGCGGGAAGGCCTGGGGCAATGAGCAGTTCTTC
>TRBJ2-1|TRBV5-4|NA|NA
CASREGGVYNEQFF
TGTGCCAGCAGGGAAGGCGGGGTGTACAATGAGCAGTTCTTC
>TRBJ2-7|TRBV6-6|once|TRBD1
CASSYSEQGLEQYF
TGTGCCAGCAGTTACTCGGAACAGGGGCTCGAGCAGTACTTC
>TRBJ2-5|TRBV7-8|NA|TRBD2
CASWGVLAGVQETQYF
TGTGCCAGCTGGGGGGTACTAGCGGGGGTGCAAGAGACCCAGTACTTC
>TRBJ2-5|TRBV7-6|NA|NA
CASASPETQYF
TGTGCCAGCGCTTCCCCAGAGACCCAGTACTTC
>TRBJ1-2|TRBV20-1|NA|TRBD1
CSAGQVYGYTF
TGCAGTGCTGGACAGGTCTATGGCTACACCTTC
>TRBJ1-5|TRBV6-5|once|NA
CASAIPLQPQHF
TGTGCCAGCGCTATCCCTCTTCAGCCCCAGCATTTT
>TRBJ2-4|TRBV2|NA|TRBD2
CASSVWREAAKNIQYF
TGTGCCAGCAGTGTCTGGCGGGAGGCGGCCAAAAACATTCAGTACTTC
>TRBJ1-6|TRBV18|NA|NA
CASSPRSPPLEPLHF
TGTGCCAGCTCACCACGCTCACCACCCCTAGAGCCCCTCCACTTT
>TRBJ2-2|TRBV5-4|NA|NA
CASSPDGFTNTGELFF
TGTGCCAGCAGCCCCGACGGGTTTACTAACACCGGGGAGCTGTTTTTT
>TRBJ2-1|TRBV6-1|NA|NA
CASDDLFDEQFF
TGTGCCAGCGACGATCTCTTTGATGAGCAGTTCTTC
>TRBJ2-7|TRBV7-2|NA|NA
CASSVGQPAYEQYF
TGTGCCAGCAGCGTTGGACAACCGGCCTACGAGCAGTACTTC
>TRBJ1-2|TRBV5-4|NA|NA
CASSLVTLPPEGYTF
TGTGCCAGCAGCTTGGTAACACTTCCCCCTGAGGGCTACACCTTC